Only a few counts were recorded for the clone carrying this T cell receptor beta chain. Its antigen is not identified. Stated time point: newly diagnosed GD, antithyroid drugs for less than 3 months. RNA extracted from PBMCs served as the sequencing template. Investigators prepared the TCR beta libraries by applying iRepertoire HTBI primers and Arm-PCR of CDR3 regions. TCRdb redid the calling of the multiplex PCR reads with MiXCR, one entry per CDR3 protein. The data show 350,000 to 550,000 distinct CDR3 sequences, around 13% seen once. The data stem from a study of regulatory T cells in long-lasting Graves disease. Notes on the study in general: Newly diagnosed patients shared around 910 public clonotypes; persistent patients shared around 2,800.

In germline, CDR1 is SGHRS, CDR2 YFSETQ. This CDR3 is 15 amino acids long. V lost 3 bases, J lost 6 bases, and 16 bases lay in between. This sample also belongs to another study, concerning T cells in Graves' hyperthyroidism and ophthalmopathy.

The chain links TRBV5-1 to TRBJ2-1; a possible D gene is TRBD2 (7 bases). This sequence was found in a woman in her forties or fifties with Graves disease. Here the sequenced sample was peripheral blood mononuclear cells (PBMCs), taken at new diagnosis, from a patient treated with antithyroid drugs. CDR3 amino acids: CASSSTMRGLNEQFF. CDR3 DNA: TGCGCCAGCAGCTCAACAATGCGGGGGCTCAATGAGCAGTTCTTC.